Below, 23 T cell receptor beta chains from the same sample are listed, as sequenced in a study of cytomegalovirus exposure and HLA in healthy donors. Primers included in the PCR were 60 Vbeta and 13 Jbeta primers. Assay: immunoSEQ multiplex PCR; the TCRdb copy retains only in-frame clones and omits some. Counted here are 100,000 to 150,000 clones, about three quarters occurring once; the ten biggest clones make up about 1.9%. Sequenced: PBMCs. The receptors shown here come from a middle-aged man in good health and CMV-seronegative.

This rearrangement joins TRBV19 to TRBJ2-2, with 7 positions matching TRBD1. V trimming: 3 bases; J trimming: 4 bases; junction bases outside the gene matches: 5. The CDR3 has 15 amino acids. From germline, CDR1 is LNHDA and CDR2 SQIVND (reference sequence). CDR3 sequence: CASSIDRVSTGELFF. CDR3 nucleotides: TGTGCCAGTAGTATCGACAGGGTGAGCACCGGGGAGCTGTTTTTT.

J is TRBJ2-1 and V is TRBV9, with TRBD2 matching over 8 bases. V was clipped by 2 bases and J by 10 bases; unmatched bases: 11. CDR1 is SGDLS, CDR2 YYNGEE, per germline. The CDR3 is made up of 15 amino acids. This chain's CDR3 is CASSVGGGGTPEQFF. In DNA, the CDR3 is TGTGCCAGCAGCGTTGGGGGCGGGGGGACTCCGGAGCAGTTCTTC. Complete variable domain (other parts from reference TRBV9 and TRBJ2-1): DSGVTQTPKHLITATGQRVTLRCSPRSGDLSVYWYQQSLDQGLQFLIQYYNGEERAKGNILERFSAQQFPDLHSELNLSSLELGDSALYFCASSVGGGGTPEQFFGPGTRLTVL.

J is TRBJ2-1 and V is TRBV19; the match to TRBD2 covers 8 bases. The trim removed 5 bases at V and 6 bases at J, leaving 9 bases unmatched. Germline CDR1 is LNHDA and CDR2 is SQIVND (reference sequence). This CDR3 is 15 amino acids long. The CDR3 loop reads CASSPRGGWGNEQFF. The DNA of the CDR3 is TGTGCCAGTAGTCCCCGCGGGGGGTGGGGCAATGAGCAGTTCTTC.

This clone was found once. The CDR3 region has the DNA TGTGCCAGCAGTACGACAGGACAGTCTAACACTGAAGCTTTCTTT. It specifies CASSTTGQSNTEAFF. The chain uses TRBV6-1 and TRBJ1-1; the D gene is possibly TRBD1 (6 bases). Between the trimmed V and J ends, which lost 5 bases and 2 bases, there was a span of 15 bases. In germline, CDR1 is MNHNS, CDR2 SASEGT. The CDR3 loop spans 15 amino acids.

The chain carries TRBV6-4 and TRBJ2-2, with D unclear. V lost 9 bases and J lost 4, with 15 bases in between. This CDR3 has 14 amino acids. Germline values: CDR1 MRHNA, CDR2 SNTAGT. The CDR3 DNA reads as TGTGCCAGTCGCCTAGTTTCGGGCACCGGGGAGCTGTTTTTT. Translated: CASRLVSGTGELFF.

Turning to this clone: The junction departs from germline at one end; a sequencing error may be responsible. The chain links TRBV7-9 to TRBJ2-5; the D is unclear. Germline values: CDR1 SEHNR, CDR2 FQNEAQ (reference sequence). The CDR3 spans 13 residues. CDR3 amino acids: CSSSLGEWETQYF. The CDR3 region has the DNA TGTTCCAGCAGCTTAGGCGAGTGGGAGACCCAGTACTTC.

The chain combines TRBV6-6 with TRBJ1-1; D possibly corresponds to TRBD1 (5 bases). The CDR3 covers 13 residues. V shed 0 bases and J shed 8 bases, with 10 bases lying between them. Germline CDR1 and CDR2: MNHNY and SVGAGI (reference sequence). CDR3 nucleotide sequence: TGTGCCAGCAGTTACTCGTATCAGGGAGAAGCTTTCTTT. It encodes CASSYSYQGEAFF.

The V and J genes are TRBV19 and TRBJ1-2; possible D gene TRBD1, 5 bases. The CDR3 length is 15 residues. Germline V gene sequence: CDR1 LNHDA, CDR2 SQIVND (reference sequence). Trimming took 5 bases from V and 5 from J, leaving 18 bases between them. The CDR3 protein is CASSVTRGGLYGYTF. The CDR3 nucleotides are TGTGCCAGTAGTGTGACTAGGGGCGGGCTTTATGGCTACACCTTC.

The chain couples TRBV11-2 to TRBJ2-1; 8 positions match TRBD2. CDR1 and CDR2 (germline): SGHAT, FQNNGV. Losses at the gene ends were 5 bases for V and 4 bases for J; bases not matched to a gene: 10. This CDR3 contains 16 residues. The CDR3 is CASSRSGTRHYNEQFF. CDR3 coding DNA: TGTGCCAGCAGCCGGTCCGGGACTAGGCATTACAATGAGCAGTTCTTC.

The chain joins TRBV2 to TRBJ1-1, with 8 bases matching TRBD1. V lost 6 bases and J lost 2; bases outside the gene matches: 5. The CDR3 is 14 residues long. Germline values: CDR1 SNHLY, CDR2 FYNNEI. CDR3 bases: TGTGCCAGCAGCAAGACAGGGGCAAACACTGAAGCTTTCTTT. Amino acids: CASSKTGANTEAFF.

This rearrangement joins TRBV19 to TRBJ1-4; a weak D match, TRBD1 (5 bases). Germline V gene data show CDR1 as LNHDA and CDR2 as SQIVND (reference sequence). The CDR3 totals 19 residues. Trimming stripped 3 bases from V and 8 bases from J, with 28 bases between. The CDR3 region is CASSMGQTLRRQGGEKLFF. In DNA, the CDR3 is TGTGCCAGTAGTATGGGCCAAACCCTTAGGCGGCAGGGAGGCGAAAAACTGTTTTTT. The whole variable domain, remainder taken from reference TRBV19 and TRBJ1-4, is DGGITQSPKYLFRKEGQNVTLSCEQNLNHDAMYWYRQDPGQGLRLIYYSQIVNDFQKGDIAEGYSVSREKKESFPLTVTSAQKNPTAFYLCASSMGQTLRRQGGEKLFFGSGTQLSVL.

This chain joins TRBV5-1 and TRBJ2-5, with TRBD2 matching 11 bases. Matching the DNA end better, TRBJ2-7 makes the J call doubtful. The germline V gene has CDR1 SGHRS and CDR2 YFSETQ. The CDR3 contains 14 residues. CDR3 amino acids: CASRFSGGDYEQYF. The CDR3 DNA sequence: TGCGCCAGCAGATTTAGCGGGGGGGATTACGAGCAGTACTTC.

The chain links TRBV2 to TRBJ2-3; the match to TRBD2 covers 13 bases. The CDR3 extends over 15 amino acids. Losses at the gene ends were 6 bases for V and 7 bases for J; bases not matched to a gene: 7. CDR1 and CDR2 from the germline V gene are SNHLY and FYNNEI. CDR3: CASSQGLAGTYTQYF. The CDR3 region has the DNA TGTGCCAGCAGCCAGGGACTAGCGGGGACCTATACGCAGTATTTT.

To note about this clone: Within the sample, other DNA sequences also encode this same CDR3. The chain carries TRBV6-5 and TRBJ2-7, with 7 bases that match TRBD1. V shed 6 bases, J shed 1 base, and the junction held 3 bases outside the gene matches. Germline V gene sequence: CDR1 MNHEY, CDR2 SVGAGI. This CDR3 has 13 residues. CDR3 amino acids: CASRRQGSYEQYV. The CDR3 region has the DNA TGTGCCAGCAGACGACAGGGTTCCTACGAGCAGTACGTC.

The V gene is TRBV5-1, the J gene TRBJ2-2; D not certain. In germline, CDR1 is SGHRS, CDR2 YFSETQ. The CDR3 runs 15 residues. The V end was cut by 0 bases, the J end by 0 bases, with 6 bases between. CDR3 sequence reads: CASSLGPANTGELFF. The DNA of the CDR3 is TGCGCCAGCAGCTTGGGGCCCGCGAACACCGGGGAGCTGTTTTTT.

This clone has only a few counts. V is TRBV7-2 and J is TRBJ1-1; D remains ambiguous. The germline V and J ends were trimmed by 5 bases and 2 bases, with 9 bases remaining between them. Germline V gene lookup returns CDR1 SGHTA and CDR2 FQGNSA. The CDR3 loop spans 13 amino acids. CDR3 bases: TGTGCCAGCAGCCCAGTACGTAACACTGAAGCTTTCTTT. It codes for CASSPVRNTEAFF.

This clone was recorded a few times. Other nucleotide sequences from this sample produce the same CDR3. V usage is TRBV19 and J usage is TRBJ1-1, with 11 bases identical to TRBD1. V gave up 7 bases and J gave up 5 bases; unmatched junction bases: 3. The CDR3 contains 13 residues. Germline V lookup: CDR1 LNHDA, CDR2 SQIVND (reference sequence). The CDR3 reads CASKGQGETEAFF. The CDR3 DNA reads as TGTGCCAGTAAGGGACAGGGGGAAACTGAAGCTTTCTTT.

This clone has a handful of counts. The chain recombines TRBV18 with TRBJ1-1; possibly TRBD1 for D (6 bases). V was cut by 6 bases and J by 4 bases, with 15 bases left in between. CDR1 is KGHSH, CDR2 LQKENI, per germline. This CDR3 contains 14 residues. The CDR3 is CASSAEQGSTEAFF. The CDR3 DNA follows: TGTGCCAGCTCGGCGGAACAGGGTAGCACTGAAGCTTTCTTT.

This clone was seen once. The chain has TRBV7-9 and TRBJ2-7, with D possibly being TRBD1 (6 bases). There are 13 residues in the CDR3. The germline V gene has CDR1 SEHNR and CDR2 FQNEAQ (reference sequence). V was shortened by 5 bases and J by 2 bases, with 10 bases between the two germline ends. The chain's CDR3 is CASSPTGTYEQYF. Here the CDR3 DNA reads TGTGCCAGCAGCCCGACAGGTACCTACGAGCAGTACTTC.

A word on this clone: An end of the junction differs from the germline gene, which may be a read error. The J gene is TRBJ1-4, the V gene TRBV7-9, with 10 nucleotides matching TRBD1. The CDR3 is 16 amino acids. From germline, CDR1 is SEHNR and CDR2 FQNEAQ (reference sequence). The CDR3 DNA sequence: TGTTCCAGCAGCTCCAGAGGTGGGACAGGGGATGAAAAACTGTTTTTT. Translated, it gives CSSSSRGGTGDEKLFF.

The rearrangement uses TRBV15 and TRBJ1-5; 9 bases map to TRBD1. Germline CDR1 LNHNV, CDR2 YYDKDF (reference sequence). This CDR3 contains 17 residues. The junction had 8 bases not matched to a gene; V was cut back by 5 bases and J by 0 bases. The CDR3 sequence is CATSSPDRGYSNQPQHF. CDR3 in DNA: TGTGCCACCAGCTCTCCTGACAGGGGGTATAGCAATCAGCCCCAGCATTTT.

This sequence joins TRBV19 and TRBJ1-2; tentative D call: TRBD1 (6 bases). CDR3 length equals 14 residues. V lost 4 bases to trimming and J lost 1 base, with 10 bases between them. Germline CDR1 LNHDA, CDR2 SQIVND (reference sequence). CDR3 region: CASSRQGNNYGYTF. In DNA, the CDR3 is TGTGCCAGTAGTAGGCAGGGGAATAACTATGGCTACACCTTC.

V and J are TRBV5-1 and TRBJ2-3; D gene unclear. The V and J ends lost 2 bases and 0 bases respectively, with 4 bases between them. The germline V gene encodes CDR1 SGHRS and CDR2 YFSETQ. The CDR3 consists of 13 residues. CDR3 sequence: CASSFGSTDTQYF. The CDR3, as DNA: TGCGCCAGCAGCTTTGGCAGCACAGATACGCAGTATTTT.